This TCR beta chain was sequenced during a study of T cell responses to AZD1222 COVID-19 vaccine. Assay: immunoSEQ multiplex PCR; the TCRdb copy retains only in-frame clones and omits some. The sample has 150,000 or so clones, roughly nine tenths seen once. The length of the CDR3 is 14 residues. Trimming cost V 0 bases and J 8 bases; bases outside gene matches: 9. The V gene's germline CDR1 is GTSNPN and CDR2 SVGIG (reference sequence). This clone was seen a single time. The V call is TRBV30, the J call TRBJ1-2; 7 positions match TRBD1. This specimen was peripheral blood, taken on day 0 of AZD1222 vaccination. The sequence came from an adult in good health. In DNA form, the CDR3 reads TGTGCCTGGAGTGTAGCAGGGGGTTTGGGCGGCTACACCTTC. Translating gives CAWSVAGGLGGYTF.